Listed below are T cell receptor beta chains from one sample, sequenced in a study of T cells in Graves' hyperthyroidism and ophthalmopathy. TCRdb reanalysed the multiplex PCR reads using MiXCR and keeps one entry per CDR3 protein. The sample includes hundreds of thousands of distinct CDR3 sequences, about 15% of them seen just once. Specimen: blood. Every receptor here comes from a woman aged 50 to 65 with Graves' ophthalmopathy. The CDR3 runs from the conserved cysteine through the conserved F or W. A D gene is named only where the DNA matches it firmly. The size entry is marked missing in some rows and otherwise reads once, few, many or a size class.

clone size	D gene	V gene	J gene	CDR3 DNA	CDR3 protein
few	NA	TRBV12-3/TRBV12-4	TRBJ1-5	TGTGCCAGCAGTTCACTGGGGGGGGATCAGCCCCAGCATTTT	CASSSLGGDQPQHF
NA	TRBD1	TRBV28	TRBJ1-3	TGTGCCAGCAACTGGGCCGGGACAGGGATTTTTTCTGGAAACACCATATATTTT	CASNWAGTGIFSGNTIYF
NA	TRBD1	TRBV6-1	TRBJ2-7	TGTGCCAGCAGGATTCAGGGGGAGACCTACGAGCAGTACTTC	CASRIQGETYEQYF
few	NA	TRBV6-4	TRBJ2-3	TGTGCCAGCAGTGGGACAGAGACAGATACGCAGTATTTT	CASSGTETDTQYF
many	NA	TRBV2	TRBJ1-5	TGTGCCAGCAGTGGGGTGGGGGTCAATCAGCCCCAGCATTTT	CASSGVGVNQPQHF
many	NA	TRBV7-2	TRBJ2-5	TGTGCCAGCAGCTTAGCGTTTGGGGTTGGGGAGACCCAGTACTTC	CASSLAFGVGETQYF
NA	TRBD2	TRBV28	TRBJ2-3	TGTGCCAGCAGTTCCACCGACGCCGGGGGGGATACGCAGTATTTT	CASSSTDAGGDTQYF
NA	NA	TRBV10-3	TRBJ2-5	TGTGCCATCAGCCGGGACCAAGAGACCCAGTACTTC	CAISRDQETQYF
many	TRBD2	TRBV29-1	TRBJ2-1	TGCAGCGTTGCGACTAGCGGGATTAACAATGAGCAGTTCTTC	CSVATSGINNEQFF
many	NA	TRBV6-1	TRBJ1-4	TGTGCCAGCGGCCGCCAAACCACCAGGAGCGAACTGTTTTTT	CASGRQTTRSELFF
NA	TRBD1	TRBV12-3/TRBV12-4	TRBJ1-5	TGTGCCAGCAGACGGGACAGGCATGAGGGGCCCCAGCATTTT	CASRRDRHEGPQHF
many	TRBD2	TRBV11-2	TRBJ2-7	TGTGCCAGCAGTAGGGCTAGCGGCTACGAGCAGTACTTC	CASSRASGYEQYF
NA	NA	TRBV29-1	TRBJ2-3	TGCAGCGTCTACGCTGGCGAAACAGATACGCAGTATTTT	CSVYAGETDTQYF
NA	TRBD2	TRBV6-2/TRBV6-3	TRBJ2-1	TGTGCCAGCAGTTACCCCCGACTAGCCACCGTTTACAATGAGCAGTTCTTC	CASSYPRLATVYNEQFF
many	TRBD2	TRBV12-3/TRBV12-4	TRBJ2-5	TGTGCCAGCAGTTTAGCACTAGCGGGAGACGAGACCCAGTACTTC	CASSLALAGDETQYF
many	NA	TRBV12-3/TRBV12-4	TRBJ2-7	TGTGCCAGCAGTACACGGACCGCATCCGAGCAGTACTTC	CASSTRTASEQYF
many	NA	TRBV10-3	TRBJ1-1	TGTGCCATCAGTGAGAGGCCAGAGGACACTGAAGCTTTCTTT	CAISERPEDTEAFF
NA	NA	TRBV4-2	TRBJ2-7	TGTGCCAGCAGCCAACCTCATTGGCGGGAACAACCCTACGAGCAGTACTTC	CASSQPHWREQPYEQYF
NA	NA	TRBV9	TRBJ2-1	TGTGCCAGCAGCGTCGGTATGTCCTACAATGAGCAGTTCTTC	CASSVGMSYNEQFF
many	NA	TRBV27	TRBJ2-6	TGTGCCAGCAGTTTCGAGGGGTGGGGAACTGGGGCCAACGTCCTGACTTTC	CASSFEGWGTGANVLTF
NA	TRBD1	TRBV27	TRBJ1-5	TGTGCCAGCAGTTTATCGGACAGGAGAGGACAGCCCCAGCATTTT	CASSLSDRRGQPQHF
many	NA	TRBV20-1	TRBJ2-5	TGCAGTGCTAGAGTCGTGGAGACCCAGTACTTC	CSARVVETQYF
many	NA	TRBV19	TRBJ2-7	TGTGCCAGTAGCCACAAACCGGGACAAAGAATAGGCGTGCAGTACTTC	CASSHKPGQRIGVQYF
many	TRBD2	TRBV28	TRBJ2-2	TGTGCCAGCAGTCCCCGGGGGGTCGGCGCCGGGGAGCTGTTTTTT	CASSPRGVGAGELFF
many	TRBD2	TRBV6-5	TRBJ2-7	TGTGCCAGCAGTTACTCCGGGACTAGCGGGAGAGGATACGAGCAGTACTTC	CASSYSGTSGRGYEQYF
NA	NA	TRBV24-1	TRBJ2-2	TGTGCCACCAGTGATCGCGGGCAGAACACCGGGGAGCTGTTTTTT	CATSDRGQNTGELFF
NA	TRBD1	TRBV6-9	TRBJ2-1	TGTGCCAGCAGTTACTCCGGGACAGGGGGCAGCTTGGCCTACAATGAGCAGTTCTTC	CASSYSGTGGSLAYNEQFF
many	NA	TRBV27	TRBJ2-1	TGTGCCAGCAGTCGAAGACTAGGATGGTTGGATGAGCAGTTCTTC	CASSRRLGWLDEQFF
few	TRBD1	TRBV20-1	TRBJ1-5	TGCAGTGCTAGAACAGGGGTTGAGCCCCAGCATTTT	CSARTGVEPQHF
NA	NA	TRBV12-3/TRBV12-4	TRBJ2-2	TGTGCCAGCAGCCGGGACCTCACCGGGGAGCTTTTTTTT	CASSRDLTGELFF
NA	TRBD2	TRBV7-2	TRBJ2-3	TGTGCCAGCAACCGGCAGGGGGTTAGCGGGAGAACAGATACGCAGTATTTT	CASNRQGVSGRTDTQYF
many	TRBD2	TRBV2	TRBJ2-3	TGTGCCAGCCAGATAAGCGGGAGTCGGACAGATACGCAGTATTTT	CASQISGSRTDTQYF
many	TRBD2	TRBV20-1	TRBJ2-7	TGCAGTGCTAGAGATCGTACGACTAGCGGGTCCTACGAGCAGTACTTC	CSARDRTTSGSYEQYF
many	NA	TRBV5-1	TRBJ2-5	TGCGCCAGCAGCTTGTTGGGGTACCAAGAGACCCAGTACTTC	CASSLLGYQETQYF
few	NA	TRBV27	TRBJ2-5	TGTGCCAGCAGGCCACCAGGGTTCCTACAAGAGACCCAGTACTTC	CASRPPGFLQETQYF
NA	NA	TRBV12-3/TRBV12-4	TRBJ1-6	TGTGCCAGCAGTTTAGCGGTTCCCGGGTATAATTCACCCCTCCACTTT	CASSLAVPGYNSPLHF
many	NA	TRBV10-3	TRBJ1-1	TGTGCCATCAGTGACGGGCCATTGAACACTGAAGCTTTCTTT	CAISDGPLNTEAFF
few	NA	TRBV19	TRBJ2-5	TGTGCCAGTACGAGACCCAGGGACCAAGAGACCCAGTACTTC	CASTRPRDQETQYF
few	NA	TRBV12-3/TRBV12-4	TRBJ1-4	TGTGCCAGCAGTCGCCAATCTCAGGGATATGAAAAACTGTTTTTT	CASSRQSQGYEKLFF
few	TRBD2	TRBV5-4	TRBJ2-1	TGTGCCAGCAGCCAAGGACTAGCGGGAGGCAGAGGGTCCTACAATGAGCAGTTCTTC	CASSQGLAGGRGSYNEQFF
NA	TRBD1	TRBV6-2/TRBV6-3	TRBJ2-2	TGTGCCAGCACCTACCGGGACAGGGTTTACACCGGGGAGCTGTTTTTT	CASTYRDRVYTGELFF
many	TRBD2	TRBV12-3/TRBV12-4	TRBJ2-1	TGTGCCAGCAGTACCTGGACTAGCTTAAATGAGCAGTTCTTC	CASSTWTSLNEQFF
many	TRBD1	TRBV6-2/TRBV6-3	TRBJ1-1	TGTGCCAGCAGTGACAACAGGGGTCCGAACACTGAAGCTTTCTTT	CASSDNRGPNTEAFF
many	NA	TRBV29-1	TRBJ1-2	TGCAGCGTTTCCGGACAGCACTTGTATGGCTACACCTTC	CSVSGQHLYGYTF
many	TRBD1	TRBV20-1	TRBJ2-1	TGCAGTGCTAGGAGTTCCAGGGGGCTGTTCGATGAGCAGTTCTTC	CSARSSRGLFDEQFF
few	NA	TRBV29-1	TRBJ2-2	TGCAGCGTTGAACCGGGCGACACCGGGGAGCTGTTTTTT	CSVEPGDTGELFF
few	NA	TRBV28	TRBJ1-2	TGTGCCAGCAGTTTAGAGGGGTTCCCGGGACAAAGTTTTTATGGCTACACCTTC	CASSLEGFPGQSFYGYTF
NA	NA	TRBV15	TRBJ1-5	TGTGCCACCAGCAGAGTAGGAACGGATCAGCCCCAGCATTTT	CATSRVGTDQPQHF
many	TRBD1	TRBV28	TRBJ2-7	TGTGCCAGCAGTTTATGGGACAGGGCCTCCTACGAGCAGTACTTC	CASSLWDRASYEQYF
many	NA	TRBV28	TRBJ1-5	TGTGCCAGCAGTTTATCAGTTAGCAATCAGCCCCAGCATTTT	CASSLSVSNQPQHF
many	NA	TRBV6-1	TRBJ1-1	TGTGCCAGCAGTTTAGGACGCCCCCTGAACACTGAAGCTTTCTTT	CASSLGRPLNTEAFF
many	TRBD1	TRBV6-1	TRBJ1-1	TGTGCCAGCAGTGGTCCGACAGGGTTCGGCACTGAAGCTTTCTTT	CASSGPTGFGTEAFF
few	NA	TRBV7-8	TRBJ2-2	TGTGCCAGCAGCTCAGAGACGGGCTTCACCGGGGAGCTGTTTTTT	CASSSETGFTGELFF
many	TRBD1	TRBV28	TRBJ1-6	TGTGCCAGCAGAAGGACAGGGTCGAGTTCACCCCTCCACTTT	CASRRTGSSSPLHF
NA	TRBD1	TRBV30	TRBJ1-2	TGTGCCTGGAGTGTATCCCAGTCAGGGGGGTATGGCTACACCTTC	CAWSVSQSGGYGYTF
many	NA	TRBV11-2	TRBJ1-2	TGTGCCAGCAGCCATTCTGAACGCTACACCTTC	CASSHSERYTF
NA	NA	TRBV27	TRBJ1-2	TGTGCCAGCAGAGGGTTACTCTATGGCTACACCTTC	CASRGLLYGYTF
NA	NA	TRBV19	TRBJ1-1	TGTGCCAGTAGTATAAGGATCAGACGAGCCAACTCTGAAGCTTTCTTT	CASSIRIRRANSEAFF
NA	NA	TRBV12-3/TRBV12-4	TRBJ2-7	TGTGCCAGCTATCAGGGGGGCTACTACGAGCAGTACTTC	CASYQGGYYEQYF
few	NA	TRBV4-3	TRBJ1-5	TGCGCCAGCAGCCAAGAGGGCGCTAATCAGCCCCAGCATTTT	CASSQEGANQPQHF